One and the same sample provided the 15 T cell receptor beta chains below, sequenced in a study of CD8+ T cells in alopecia areata. This sample's treatment: oral pan-JAK inhibitor, 5-10 mg twice daily. Reverse transcribed after extraction, RNA yielded cDNA as the sequencing template. Only in-frame clones appear in the TCRdb table, and some are missing; sequencing was by immunoSEQ multiplex PCR. The sample includes about 210,000 clones, roughly two fifths of them seen just once. The specimen was CD4+ T cells sorted from blood, collected at approximately week 31, from a patient treated with tofacitinib. These receptors originate from a human donor with alopecia areata.

The chain links TRBV25-1 to TRBJ2-3; D is ambiguous. V was cut by 0 bases and J by 2 bases, with 6 bases left in between. CDR1 and CDR2 from the germline V gene are MGHDK and SYGVNS. The CDR3 has 14 amino acids. The CDR3 loop reads CASSEYSPTDTQYF. The CDR3 nucleotides are TGTGCCAGCAGTGAATATAGCCCCACAGATACGCAGTATTTT.

This clone came up a few times. The J gene is TRBJ1-2, the V gene TRBV30; 9 nucleotides line up with TRBD1. V dropped 5 bases and J dropped 12; count of bases not matched to a gene: 7. Germline V CDR1 and CDR2: GTSNPN, SVGIG (reference sequence). The CDR3 is 11 residues long. This CDR3 reads CAWQGQGPNTF. Here the CDR3 DNA reads TGTGCCTGGCAAGGACAGGGGCCCAACACCTTC.

This clone was observed a few times. The chain uses TRBV5-4 and TRBJ2-1; D is ambiguous. The germline CDR1 and CDR2 sequences are SGHNT and YYREEE (reference sequence). CDR3 length: 13 amino acids. V shed 1 base and J shed 6 bases, with 8 bases lying between them. CDR3 DNA sequence: TGTGCCAGCAGCTTGAAAGGCATCAATGAGCAGTTCTTC. The encoded protein is CASSLKGINEQFF.

The chain carries TRBV19 and TRBJ1-2; D ambiguous. V lost 10 bases, J lost 3 bases, and 6 bases lay in between. The CDR3 totals 10 residues. Germline V gene sequence: CDR1 LNHDA, CDR2 SQIVND (reference sequence). The CDR3 DNA sequence: TGTGCCACTCAATACTATGGCTACACCTTC. This translates into CATQYYGYTF.

This clone was seen ten or more times. This chain joins TRBV4-1 and TRBJ2-3; TRBD2 matches at 13 bases. The CDR3 is 17 amino acids. Trimming at V came to 4 bases and at J to 0 bases, leaving 4 bases not matched to a gene. Germline V gene data show CDR1 as MGHRA and CDR2 as YSYEKL. The CDR3 region is CASSPRTSGGSTDTQYF. The CDR3 DNA reads as TGCGCCAGCAGCCCCCGGACTAGCGGGGGTAGCACAGATACGCAGTATTTT.

The chain links TRBV18 to TRBJ2-7; 7 bases align to TRBD1. The junction had 9 bases not matched to a gene; V was cut back by 2 bases and J by 5 bases. The CDR3 covers 15 residues. In germline, CDR1 is KGHSH, CDR2 LQKENI. The CDR3 is CASSPSKGARNEQYF. The CDR3 DNA reads as TGTGCCAGCTCACCATCAAAGGGGGCGCGGAACGAGCAGTACTTC.

This clone came up a few times. The chain links TRBV7-3 to TRBJ2-4, with D maybe TRBD1 (6 bases). CDR3 size: 13 residues. Germline V gene data show CDR1 as SGHTA and CDR2 as FQGTGA. Trimming took 5 bases from V and 6 from J, leaving 11 bases between them. The CDR3 reads CASSQEDRNIQYF. CDR3 sequence (DNA): TGTGCCAGCAGCCAAGAGGACAGAAACATTCAGTACTTC.

This clone showed up many times. V usage is TRBV14 and J usage is TRBJ1-6; D gene uncertain. The germline CDR1 and CDR2 sequences are SGHDN and FVKESK. The length of the CDR3 is 13 residues. V was pared by 2 bases and J by 14 bases, with 13 bases between. The CDR3 loop is CASSQTGVKSLHF. The CDR3 nucleotides read TGTGCCAGCAGCCAAACCGGGGTAAAATCCCTCCACTTT.

The rearrangement joins TRBV11-2 to TRBJ2-1, with no clear D. V lost 3 bases and J lost 10, with 10 bases in between. CDR3 size: 12 residues. CDR1 is SGHAT, CDR2 FQNNGV, per germline. This CDR3 is CASSFSATEQFF. The CDR3 DNA is TGTGCCAGCAGCTTTTCGGCGACGGAGCAGTTCTTC. The full variable domain, completed using reference TRBV11-2 and TRBJ2-1, is EAGVAQSPRYKIIEKRQSVAFWCNPISGHATLYWYQQILGQGPKLLIQFQNNGVVDDSQLPKDRFSAERLKGVDSTLKIQPAKLEDSAVYLCASSFSATEQFFGPGTRLTVL.

The gene calls are TRBV5-4 and TRBJ2-1; weak D call: TRBD2 (7 bases). The CDR3 runs to 17 residues. The germline V gene encodes CDR1 SGHNT and CDR2 YYREEE (reference sequence). Trimming removed 2 bases from V and 8 bases from J, with 23 bases in between. DNA for the CDR3: TGTGCCAGCAGCTTAACGGTTTATGGGGGCGGGGGCGATGAGCAGTTCTTC. Its protein product is CASSLTVYGGGGDEQFF.

The chain employs TRBV6-5 and TRBJ1-1; a weak D match, TRBD1 (6 bases). V lost 7 bases and J lost 0, with 12 bases in between. This CDR3 has 14 amino acids. From germline, CDR1 is MNHEY and CDR2 SVGAGI. CDR3 DNA sequence: TGTGCCAGCAAACTACAGGGTTTGAACACTGAAGCTTTCTTT. This sequence encodes CASKLQGLNTEAFF.

The chain carries TRBV7-9 and TRBJ2-3; a weak D match, TRBD2 (7 bases). This CDR3 spans 15 amino acids. Deletions cut 5 bases from V and 4 bases from J, with 16 bases between. The germline V gene encodes CDR1 SEHNR and CDR2 FQNEAQ (reference sequence). The CDR3 bases are TGTGCCAGCAGCCTAGGGGGGGAGCTAGCAGATACGCAGTATTTT. Translated: CASSLGGELADTQYF.

The V gene is TRBV19, the J gene TRBJ2-7; maybe TRBD1 (6 bases). The germline V and J ends were trimmed by 7 bases and 2 bases, with 18 bases remaining between them. CDR1 is LNHDA and CDR2 is SQIVND in the germline V gene (reference sequence). The CDR3 has 15 residues. In DNA, the CDR3 is TGTGCCAGTATGGCCCAGGACAGAGCGACCTACGAGCAGTACTTC. It specifies CASMAQDRATYEQYF.

In its sample, this clone was seen a few times. The chain joins TRBV2 to TRBJ2-4; 8 bases match TRBD1. In germline, CDR1 is SNHLY, CDR2 FYNNEI. With 6 bases clipped from V and 8 bases from J, the junction kept 6 bases outside the gene matches. This CDR3 comprises 13 residues. The DNA for the CDR3 is TGTGCCAGCAGAGGACAGGGCCCGGACATTCAGTACTTC. It specifies CASRGQGPDIQYF.

This sequence joins TRBV11-2 and TRBJ2-7, with 8 bases aligning to TRBD1. The CDR3 is 12 amino acids. Per germline, CDR1 SGHAT and CDR2 FQNNGV. V shed 2 bases, J shed 6 bases, and the junction held 0 bases outside the gene matches. The CDR3 DNA is TGTGCCAGCAGCTTAACAGGGGGCGAGCAGTACTTC. Amino acid sequence: CASSLTGGEQYF.